A selection of T cell receptor beta chains follows, all from one sample in a study of cytomegalovirus exposure and HLA in healthy donors. Profiling relied on immunoSEQ multiplex PCR, and the TCRdb table lists in-frame clones only, not all of them. The sample consists of over 150,000 clones, 80% of them appearing once. Sample: PBMCs. The receptors shown here come from a woman between 50 and 59 years old in good health and CMV-seropositive. The CDR3 runs from the conserved cysteine through the conserved F or W.

TRBV18,CASSMTGVMTEAFF
TRBV11-2,CASSFTGSGETQYF
TRBV5-4,CASSLEGTGGSIQYF
TRBV20-1,CSARGQETQYF
TRBV2,CASSQTYEQYF
TRBV7-2,CASSLWAGETQYF
TRBV19,CASSIDLTGSRNGYTF
TRBV29-1,CSAYNSGTRREQFF
TRBV19,CASSSPQQLARMNTEAFF
TRBV7-8,CASRGRRGSYEQYF
TRBV5-1,CASSAAQMNTGELFF
TRBV2,CASRGGGDTQYF
TRBV5-1,CASTSSGGGGNAGELFF
TRBV7-9,CASSPRVGQLKGANVLTF
TRBV7-2,CASSSVSGMNTEAFF
TRBV5-1,CASPSVNPYDEQFF
TRBV5-1,CASSWDLTYEQYF
TRBV28,CASSSPLAHSYEQYF
TRBV7-2,CASSLVGGTTGNTIYF
TRBV7-9,CASSRQGKRGQFF
TRBV6-5,CASSVSGTAYEQYF
TRBV30,CAWLGAEAKNIQYF
TRBV4-2,CASSQSRDNEQFF
TRBV5-6,CASSLWQGSYNSPLHF
TRBV28,CASSFGGASYNEQFF
TRBV4-3,CASSQDSGVLNEQFF
TRBV19,CASSLEAGYRDYGYTF
TRBV9,CASSVGYGGASEKLFF
TRBV28,CASSLLGQGNEKLFF